The following is a T cell receptor (beta chain) sequence with its context. Other DNA sequences in the sample encode the same CDR3. The sample belongs to a study of blood T cell repertoires in COVID-19. Study-level information: T cells, B-cell-depleted T cells, or PBMCs supplied cDNA or gDNA.

In the original workflow: Reference gene primer amplification in the assay estimated nucleated cell counts. Generated by immunoSEQ multiplex PCR, the TCRdb table keeps only in-frame clones and is missing some. That table gives V, J and clone size, and the DNA gave D and trimming. The sample lists hundreds of thousands of clones, roughly 80% occurring once. Germline CDR1 MDHEN, CDR2 SYDVKM. The CDR3 runs to 14 residues. The trim removed 5 bases at V and 1 base at J, leaving 3 bases unmatched. This sequence was found in a woman between 50 and 59 years old with active or convalescent COVID-19. Material for sequencing was peripheral blood. This sequence joins TRBV28 and TRBJ1-2, with 8 positions matching TRBD1. The CDR3 is CASSSGQGNYGYTF. The CDR3 region has the DNA TGTGCCAGCAGTAGTGGACAGGGTAACTATGGCTACACCTTC.